The 12 T cell receptor beta chains below all came from one sample that was sequenced in a study of beta chain features in type 1 diabetes. The study reverse transcribed the entire isolated RNA, so it sequenced expressed TCRB transcripts. Generated by immunoSEQ multiplex PCR, the TCRdb table keeps only in-frame clones and is missing some. The sample holds 130,000 to 150,000 clones, about 8.7% seen once. Source material: central memory CD4+ T cells from blood. These receptors all stem from a man between 18 and 29 years old in good health.

This clone has ten or more counts. The V call is TRBV29-1, the J call TRBJ1-4, with 9 bases matching TRBD1. The CDR3 is 14 residues long. Germline V gene data show CDR1 as SQVTM and CDR2 as ANQGSEA. The trim removed 0 bases at V and 7 bases at J, leaving 3 bases unmatched. CDR3 in DNA: TGCAGCGTTGAAGATCAGGACAGGGGTGAAAAACTGTTTTTT. As protein: CSVEDQDRGEKLFF.

The V gene is TRBV4-3, the J gene TRBJ2-3; TRBD2 aligns across 7 bases. V gave up 5 bases and J gave up 6 bases; unmatched junction bases: 11. The length of the CDR3 is 15 residues. The V gene's germline CDR1 is LGHNA and CDR2 YSLEER. CDR3 DNA: TGCGCCAGCAGCAGGGGCGGGGGTCACTTGGATACGCAGTATTTT. Translated, it gives CASSRGGGHLDTQYF.

The rearrangement links TRBV5-4 to TRBJ2-3; 9 positions agree with TRBD2. Germline V gene lookup returns CDR1 SGHNT and CDR2 YYREEE (reference sequence). Unmatched junction bases numbered 12, after V lost 5 bases and J lost 5 bases. The CDR3 runs to 16 residues. This chain's CDR3 is CASSLLAGGPGDTQYF. CDR3 sequence (DNA): TGTGCCAGCAGTCTGTTGGCGGGGGGGCCGGGAGATACGCAGTATTTT.

In this sample, this clone turned up a few times. The CDR3 DNA reads TGTGCCTGGACACGGGACAGCGATATCCCACCCCTCCACTTT. Amino acids: CAWTRDSDIPPLHF. The chain employs TRBV30 and TRBJ1-6; 7 bases are a match to TRBD1. The CDR3 spans 14 residues. Losses at the gene ends were 4 bases for V and 11 bases for J; bases not matched to a gene: 11. Germline CDR1 reads GTSNPN; CDR2 reads SVGIG (reference sequence).

The table lists this clone with a few counts. CDR3 nucleotide sequence: TGTGCCTGGAGCGAACGTACAGGGTCCCGCTACGAGCAGTACTTC. Translated: CAWSERTGSRYEQYF. This sequence joins TRBV30 and TRBJ2-7, with D perhaps TRBD1 (6 bases). The CDR3 sequence is 15 residues long. The ends were cut back, 3 bases at V and 3 bases at J, with 18 bases in the middle. Germline V gene lookup returns CDR1 GTSNPN and CDR2 SVGIG (reference sequence).

This clone was counted ten times or more. The chain employs TRBV5-1 and TRBJ2-5; a possible D gene is TRBD1 (7 bases). CDR1 and CDR2 (germline): SGHRS, YFSETQ. Trimming removed 1 base at V and 5 bases at J, with 15 bases between. The length of the CDR3 is 15 residues. CDR3 protein: CASSLNQGGGETQYF. Here the CDR3 DNA reads TGCGCCAGCAGCTTGAACCAGGGGGGCGGCGAGACCCAGTACTTC.

This chain links TRBV6-5 with TRBJ2-3, with D perhaps matching TRBD2 (6 bases). V was pared by 2 bases and J by 6 bases, with 18 bases between. Germline lookup yields CDR1 MNHEY and CDR2 SVGAGI. The CDR3 length is 16 residues. CDR3 nucleotides: TGTGCCAGCAGTTACCCCGGGGGTGGGGTGTCCGATACGCAGTATTTT. As protein: CASSYPGGGVSDTQYF.

The chain employs TRBV6-5 and TRBJ1-4, with a tentative D call TRBD1 (5 bases). Germline CDR1 MNHEY, CDR2 SVGAGI. The CDR3 spans 14 residues. Trimming cost V 5 bases and J 7 bases, with 14 bases left between them. This CDR3 reads CASSPPGGSEKLFF. The CDR3 DNA sequence: TGTGCCAGCAGTCCGCCCGGGGGGAGTGAAAAACTGTTTTTT.

Only a few counts were recorded for this clone. The chain combines TRBV7-9 with TRBJ1-1; weak D call: TRBD1 (5 bases). Germline V lookup: CDR1 SEHNR, CDR2 FQNEAQ (reference sequence). V dropped 3 bases and J dropped 4 bases, with 15 bases sitting between them. This CDR3 spans 15 amino acids. Here the CDR3 DNA reads TGTGCCAGCAGCTTCCAGGACAAAGCACGCACTGAAGCTTTCTTT. Protein sequence: CASSFQDKARTEAFF.

The CDR3 reads CASSLLSGNGYTF. CDR3 bases: TGTGCCAGCAGCCTACTAAGCGGGAATGGCTACACCTTC. The chain is built from TRBV6-5 and TRBJ1-2, with no clear D. The CDR3 is 13 amino acids. Germline CDR1 MNHEY, CDR2 SVGAGI. With 6 bases removed from V and 6 bases from J, the gap between germline ends came to 14 bases.

The chain employs TRBV4-3 and TRBJ1-6; D uncertain. The CDR3 contains 12 residues. Germline values: CDR1 LGHNA, CDR2 YSLEER. The V end lost 4 bases, the J end lost 7 bases, and 5 bases lay between the germline ends. The CDR3 spells CASSLLNSPLHF. As DNA, the CDR3 is TGCGCCAGCAGCCTCCTCAATTCACCCCTCCACTTT.

The rearrangement links TRBV30 to TRBJ2-7; D is ambiguous. The CDR3 consists of 13 residues. V lost 4 bases and J 4 bases, leaving 14 bases between the germline ends. Looked up from germline, CDR1 is GTSNPN and CDR2 is SVGIG (reference sequence). CDR3 DNA sequence: TGTGCCTGGACCCACGACATGTATTACGAGCAGTACTTC. Residues: CAWTHDMYYEQYF.